This T cell receptor beta chain was observed in a study of blood T cell repertoires in COVID-19. As for the study in general: The samples span acute and convalescent COVID-19 from the United States, Italy and Spain. Sources were T cells, B-cell-depleted T cells, or PBMCs; the material itself was cDNA or gDNA.

V trimming: 0 bases; J trimming: 11 bases; junction bases outside the gene matches: 5. From germline, CDR1 is MNHEY and CDR2 SVGAGI. The CDR3 loop spans 13 amino acids. Source study methods: Counts of nucleated cells, estimated from reference gene primer amplification, were obtained. Produced via immunoSEQ multiplex PCR; TCRdb's table is partial and in-frame only. The D gene and trimming were derived from the DNA, and the V and J assignments and clone size from that table. Among 97,000 or so clones listed, roughly nine tenths were seen once. The material sequenced was peripheral blood. This chain joins TRBV6-5 and TRBJ1-1; 8 bases match TRBD1. The sequence was obtained from a man in his fifties or sixties with acute or convalescent COVID-19. CDR3 in amino acids: CASSYSDRVYAFF. The CDR3 region has the DNA TGTGCCAGCAGTTACTCGGACAGGGTGTATGCTTTCTTT.